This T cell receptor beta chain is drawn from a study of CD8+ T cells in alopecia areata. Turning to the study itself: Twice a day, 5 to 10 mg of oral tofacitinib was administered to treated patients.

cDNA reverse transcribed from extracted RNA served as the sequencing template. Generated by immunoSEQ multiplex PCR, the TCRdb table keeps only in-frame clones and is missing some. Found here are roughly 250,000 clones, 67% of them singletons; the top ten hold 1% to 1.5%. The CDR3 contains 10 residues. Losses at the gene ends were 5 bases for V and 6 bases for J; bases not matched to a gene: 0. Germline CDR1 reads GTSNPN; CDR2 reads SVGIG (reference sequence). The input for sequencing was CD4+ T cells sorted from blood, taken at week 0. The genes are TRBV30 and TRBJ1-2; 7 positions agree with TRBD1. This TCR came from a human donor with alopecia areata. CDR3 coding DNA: TGTGCCTGGCAGGGGGATGGCTACACCTTC. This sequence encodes CAWQGDGYTF.